The source of this T cell receptor beta chain is a study of blood T cell repertoires in COVID-19. Study at large: Sites in the United States, Italy and Spain provided acute and convalescent COVID-19 samples. The cDNA or gDNA used as material had been derived from T cells, B-cell-depleted T cells, or PBMCs.

In the original workflow: Nucleated cell number was recorded as an estimate derived from reference gene primer amplification. The assay was immunoSEQ multiplex PCR, and TCRdb's table has in-frame clones only and misses some. Clone size and the V and J calls come from that table; the DNA yielded D and trimming. The profile covers hundreds of thousands of clones, with roughly 85% appearing a single time and less than 6.5% taken by the ten largest. Per the germline V gene, CDR1 is LNHNV and CDR2 is YYDKDF (reference sequence). The CDR3 extends over 15 amino acids. The J segment lost 3 bases and the V segment lost 3 bases, leaving 4 bases of the junction unmatched.

The sample comprised peripheral blood. The clonotype was recovered from a man between 50 and 59 years old with active or convalescent COVID-19. The J gene is TRBJ2-7, the V gene TRBV15; 11 bases fit TRBD2. CDR3 loop: CATSSRLAGSYEQYF. CDR3 in DNA: TGTGCCACCAGCAGCCGACTAGCGGGAAGCTACGAGCAGTACTTC.